This is a list of T cell receptor beta chains from one sample in a study of T-cell memory formation after mild COVID-19. Each CDR3 protein gets one entry after TCRdb re-called the 5' RACE reads with MiXCR. The sample has around 530,000 distinct CDR3 sequences; about 20% are singletons. The specimen was PBMCs or a T cell subset sorted from them (not recorded which). The receptors were gathered from an adult woman who had mild COVID-19 (a few samples of this study predate the infection). Cell type and time point are not known. Each CDR3 is given without its conserved first and last residue.

v_call	j_call	cdr3_aa
TRBV19	TRBJ1-5	ASRHRGPNQPQH
TRBV25-1	TRBJ1-1	ASSEQGLGTEAF
TRBV5-4	TRBJ2-7	ASSPQGAGGVSYEQY
TRBV7-2	TRBJ1-1	ASSLLQGKEAF
TRBV27	TRBJ2-7	ASSSLGTGYYEQY
TRBV4-1	TRBJ2-2	ASSQGLAGTGELF
TRBV10-3	TRBJ2-5	AINGRSQETQY
TRBV7-2	TRBJ2-7	ASSLYSGRAFSEEQY
TRBV20-1	TRBJ2-3	SAGLTGGTDTQY
TRBV6-5	TRBJ1-1	ASSYSSGRRNTEAF
TRBV7-8	TRBJ1-2	ASSFRRWRADYGYT
TRBV5-6	TRBJ2-1	ASSRLESYNEQF
TRBV27	TRBJ2-1	ASRRGAGVSYNEQF
TRBV20-1	TRBJ1-1	SARERGITEAF
TRBV9	TRBJ2-1	ASSGWSGGLNNEQF
TRBV13	TRBJ2-5	ASSARGTEQETQY
TRBV7-9	TRBJ2-7	ASSYVGDPYEQY
TRBV10-3	TRBJ1-2	AISARAGGNYGYT
TRBV3-1	TRBJ2-1	ASGGATQF
TRBV12-3/TRBV12-4	TRBJ2-5	ASSFGDRGLATQY
TRBV6-6	TRBJ1-5	ASSYSMTVSNQPQH
TRBV5-1	TRBJ2-6	ASTSGGGANVLT
TRBV6-5	TRBJ2-3	ASRPAAGGSTDTQY
TRBV21-1	TRBJ2-4	ASSYLQEGNIQY
TRBV12-3/TRBV12-4	TRBJ1-1	ASSFGTGANTEAF
TRBV24-1	TRBJ2-1	ATSDPPDVGNEQF
TRBV14	TRBJ2-5	ASSQVDRATQY
TRBV4-2	TRBJ2-1	ASSPASGSTYNEQF
TRBV12-3/TRBV12-4	TRBJ2-4	ASREGGVAKNIQY